This TCR beta chain originates from a study of cytomegalovirus exposure and HLA in healthy donors. Study observations and caveats: A later analysis revealed that TCR association rates differed between HLA loci, peaking at DRB1 and bottoming out at HLA-C.

The study ran its PCR with 60 Vbeta and 13 Jbeta primers. Using immunoSEQ multiplex PCR, the repertoire was profiled, and TCRdb retains in-frame clones only, with some absent. The repertoire holds some 110,000 clones, with about 81% as singletons. Germline V gives CDR1 GTSNPN, CDR2 SVGIG (reference sequence). V dropped 8 bases and J dropped 10 bases, with 14 bases sitting between them. CDR3 size: 10 residues. This clone turned up a few times. No antigen is known for it. Sampled while nominally healthy, donors likely had unrecorded immune exposures. The chain recombines TRBV30 with TRBJ1-1, with D hard to call. The sequence was obtained from a man between 25 and 39 years old in good health and CMV-seronegative. Input material: PBMCs. CDR3 loop: CAGGGWRAFF. CDR3 DNA: TGTGCCGGCGGAGGCTGGCGAGCTTTCTTT.